The TCR beta chain described here comes from a study of blood T cell repertoires in COVID-19. Whole-study context: Samples representing acute and convalescent COVID-19 were sourced from the United States, Italy and Spain. Nucleic acid was either cDNA or gDNA, and it came from T cells, B-cell-depleted T cells, or PBMCs.

This clone was found a few times. Trimming pared 5 bases from V and 7 bases from J, leaving 18 bases between. The CDR3 spans 14 residues. In germline, CDR1 is LGHNA, CDR2 YNFKEQ. Assay used: immunoSEQ multiplex PCR; TCRdb lists only in-frame clones, some missing. The table records around 300,000 clones, 85% of them present only once. The source material was peripheral blood. This TCR came from a woman aged 50 to 60 with active or convalescent COVID-19. The rearrangement uses TRBV4-2 and TRBJ2-7, with D possibly matching TRBD1 (5 bases). CDR3 nucleotide sequence: TGTGCCAGCAGCGAAACCACAGGCCCCAGGGAGCAGTACTTC. Protein product: CASSETTGPREQYF.